The sequence of this T cell receptor beta chain was determined in a study of prognosis after radiotherapy for stage I lung cancer. As for the study in general: For radiotherapy, patients got SBRT split into 3 to 5 fractions, giving a biologically effective dose of at least 100 Gy.

Study-wide findings and caveats: Differential TRBV and TRBJ gene usage was reported between patients with metastases and patients without them.

Two-round multiplex PCR on genomic DNA was the method by which TCR beta CDR3 was amplified. Primers specific to each TRBV and TRBJ gene drove first-round PCR. Universal primers were what the second PCR round used. MiXCR was run by TCRdb on the multiplex PCR reads, yielding one entry per CDR3 protein. The sample includes around 30,000 distinct CDR3 sequences, about 32% of them seen just once. This clonotype was counted ten times or more. Its antigen is still unknown. V lost 6 bases and J lost 4, with 12 bases in between. This CDR3 is 12 amino acids long. Germline CDR1 SQVTM, CDR2 ANQGSEA. The clonotype comes from a donor older than 45 with non-small cell lung cancer. Sequences were derived from PBMCs, sampled before or after stereotactic body radiation therapy (not recorded which). J is TRBJ1-2 and V is TRBV29-1, with D hard to call. The CDR3 sequence is CSVEGVIYGYTF. The CDR3 region has the DNA TGCAGCGTGGAGGGAGTTATCTATGGCTACACCTTC.